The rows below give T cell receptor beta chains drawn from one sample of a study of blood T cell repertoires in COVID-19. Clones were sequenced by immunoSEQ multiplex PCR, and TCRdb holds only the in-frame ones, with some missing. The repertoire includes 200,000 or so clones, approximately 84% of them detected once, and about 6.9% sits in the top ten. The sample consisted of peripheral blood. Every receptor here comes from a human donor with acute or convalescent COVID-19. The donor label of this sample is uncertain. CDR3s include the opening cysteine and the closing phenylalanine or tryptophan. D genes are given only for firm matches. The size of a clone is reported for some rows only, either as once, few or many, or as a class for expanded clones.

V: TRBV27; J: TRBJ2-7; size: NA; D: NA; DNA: TGTGCCAGCAGTTTAAGGGGGGACTACCTCTACGAGCAGTACTTC; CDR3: CASSLRGDYLYEQYF
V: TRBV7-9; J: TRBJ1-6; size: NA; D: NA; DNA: TGTGCCAGCAGCCTCGACACGGGGACTCCCCATTCACCCCTCCACTTT; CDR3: CASSLDTGTPHSPLHF
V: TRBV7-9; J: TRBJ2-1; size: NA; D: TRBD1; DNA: TGTGCCAGCAGCTTGACAGGGACGGATGAGCAGTTCTTC; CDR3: CASSLTGTDEQFF
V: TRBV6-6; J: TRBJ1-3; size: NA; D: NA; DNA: TGTGCCAGCAGTTACTCGGGAGGGTACTCTGGAAACACCATATATTTT; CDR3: CASSYSGGYSGNTIYF
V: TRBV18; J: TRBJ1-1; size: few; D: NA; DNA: TGTGCCAGCTCACCACCATCGATGGACAGTCGGACTGAAGCTTTCTTT; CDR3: CASSPPSMDSRTEAFF
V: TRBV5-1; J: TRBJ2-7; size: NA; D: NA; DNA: TGCGCCAGCAGCTTGGGTGACAGAGCAACCCTTGACTTC; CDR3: CASSLGDRATLDF
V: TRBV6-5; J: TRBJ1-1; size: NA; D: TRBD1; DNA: TGTGCCACCTCGGACAGAAGGGGGCTCACTGAAGCTTTCTTT; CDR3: CATSDRRGLTEAFF
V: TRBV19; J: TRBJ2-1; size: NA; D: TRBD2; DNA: TGTGCCAGTGACCGGGGGGGACTAGCGGCCTACAATGAGCAGTTCTTC; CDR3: CASDRGGLAAYNEQFF
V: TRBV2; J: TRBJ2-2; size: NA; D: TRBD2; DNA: TGTGCCAGCAGAGCTAGCGGGAGCACCGGGGAGCTGTTTTTT; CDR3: CASRASGSTGELFF
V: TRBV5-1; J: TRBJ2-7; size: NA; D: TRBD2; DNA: TGCGCCAGCAGCGTAGCGGGAGGGCCAAACACTGAACAGTACTTC; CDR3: CASSVAGGPNTEQYF
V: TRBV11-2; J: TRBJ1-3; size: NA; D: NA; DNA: TGTGCCAGCAGCTTAAGGCGGGACGGTGGAAACACCATATATTTT; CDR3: CASSLRRDGGNTIYF
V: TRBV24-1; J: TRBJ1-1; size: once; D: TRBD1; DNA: TGTGCCACCAAAGACAGGGCCGGGACTGAAGCTTTCTTT; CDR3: CATKDRAGTEAFF
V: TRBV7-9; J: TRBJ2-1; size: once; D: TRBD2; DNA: TGTGCCAGCAGCTCGAAACGTCGGACTAGCGGGATGGGCAATGAGCAGTTCTTC; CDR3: CASSSKRRTSGMGNEQFF
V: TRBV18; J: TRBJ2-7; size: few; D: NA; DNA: TGTGCCAGCTCACCACTTGGAGCCTACGAGCAGTACTTC; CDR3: CASSPLGAYEQYF
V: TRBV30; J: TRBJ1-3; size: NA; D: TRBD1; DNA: TGTGCCTGGAGTAAACGACAGGGATCTGGAAACACCATATATTTT; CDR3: CAWSKRQGSGNTIYF
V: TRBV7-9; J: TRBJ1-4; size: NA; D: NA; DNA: TGTGCCAGCAGCTTAGGAGGGATAAATGAAAAACTGTTTTTT; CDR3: CASSLGGINEKLFF
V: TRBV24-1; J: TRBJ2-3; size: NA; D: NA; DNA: TGTGCCACCAGTGGGGAGGTGCTCACAGATACGCAGTATTTT; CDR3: CATSGEVLTDTQYF
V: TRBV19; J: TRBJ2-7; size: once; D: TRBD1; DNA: TGTGCCAGTAGTGGGGATGACAGGGGGGGCTCCTACGAGCAGTACTTC; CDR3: CASSGDDRGGSYEQYF
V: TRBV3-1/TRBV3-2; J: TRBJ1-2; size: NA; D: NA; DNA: TGTGCCAGCAGCCCCCCTTCCCATGGCTACACCTTC; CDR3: CASSPPSHGYTF
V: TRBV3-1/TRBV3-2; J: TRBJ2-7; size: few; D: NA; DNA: TGTGCCAGCAGCCATAGCTACGAGCAGTACTTC; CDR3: CASSHSYEQYF
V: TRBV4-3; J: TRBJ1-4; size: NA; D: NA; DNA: TGCGCCAGCAGCCAAGATTGGGCCTCGTCAACTAATGAAAAACTGTTTTTT; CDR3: CASSQDWASSTNEKLFF
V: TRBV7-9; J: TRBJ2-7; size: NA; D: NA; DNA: TGTGCCAGCAGCCTATCGAACTGGGGAGTGGGGAGCGAGCAGTACTTC; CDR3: CASSLSNWGVGSEQYF
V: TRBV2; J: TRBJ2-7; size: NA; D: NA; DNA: TGTGCCAGCAGTGTGTTGGCCGACGCAGGCGAGCAGTACTTC; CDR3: CASSVLADAGEQYF
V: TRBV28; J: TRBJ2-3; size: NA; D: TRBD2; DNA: TGTGCCAGCAGTTCCTCTTACGGGGGGGCAGGGAGCACAGATACGCAGTATTTT; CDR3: CASSSSYGGAGSTDTQYF
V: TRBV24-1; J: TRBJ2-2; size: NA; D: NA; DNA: TGTGCCACCAGTGATCCAACTACAGGGAAGGGGCATGGCACCGGGGAGCTGTTTTTT; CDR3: CATSDPTTGKGHGTGELFF
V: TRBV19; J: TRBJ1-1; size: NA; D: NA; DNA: TGTGCCAGTAGGGGGGCAGGATTGAGGAACACTGAAGCTTTCTTT; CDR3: CASRGAGLRNTEAFF